This entry is about one TCR beta chain. CDR3 length equals 13 residues. Deletions cut 0 bases from V and 3 bases from J, with 4 bases between. CDR1 and CDR2 from the germline V gene are SGDLS and YYNGEE. These data come from a study of T cell responses to AZD1222 COVID-19 vaccine. TCRdb's copy holds only in-frame clones and misses some; the assay was immunoSEQ multiplex PCR. The sample holds approximately 160,000 clones, around 90% seen once. The source is an adult who received the AZD1222 COVID-19 vaccine. Material: peripheral blood, obtained 28 days after the second AZD1222 dose. This chain uses TRBV9 with TRBJ2-1; no definite D call. The CDR3 coding sequence is TGTGCCAGCAGCGTAGGGAGCTACAATGAGCAGTTCTTC. It yields the protein CASSVGSYNEQFF.